These T cell receptor beta chains were read from a single sample in a study of blood T cell repertoires in COVID-19. TCRdb keeps only in-frame clones here, not all; method: immunoSEQ multiplex PCR. This table has about 250,000 clones, approximately 86% appearing once. The sequenced material came from peripheral blood. These receptors originate from a human donor in a cohort sampled during active COVID-19. Each CDR3 is given with its conserved first and last residue. A D gene is named only where the DNA matches it firmly. The size of a clone is reported for some rows only, either as once, few or many, or as a class for expanded clones.

clone_size,j_call,v_call,d_call,cdr3_nt,cdr3_aa
once,TRBJ2-1,TRBV6-6,TRBD1,TGTGCCAGCAGTTACTTACCCGACAGGGGAAATGAGCAGTTCTTC,CASSYLPDRGNEQFF
-,TRBJ2-5,TRBV15,TRBD2,TGTGCCACCAGCAGAGACCCCGGGGGGAACTACCAAGAGACCCAGTACTTC,CATSRDPGGNYQETQYF
-,TRBJ2-1,TRBV30,TRBD2,TGTGCCTGGAGAACTAGCGGGGGTAATGAGCAGTTCTTC,CAWRTSGGNEQFF
-,TRBJ2-3,TRBV5-1,TRBD1,TGCGCCAGCAGGGAATCGACAGGGGGCACAGATACGCAGTATTTT,CASRESTGGTDTQYF
-,TRBJ2-6,TRBV13,-,TGTGCCAGCAGCTTTGCAGGCTTCTCTGGGGCCAACGTCCTGACTTTC,CASSFAGFSGANVLTF
-,TRBJ2-1,TRBV28,-,TGTGCCAGCAGGTCCTCGGGGACTCCGACCTACAATGAGCAGTTCTTC,CASRSSGTPTYNEQFF
-,TRBJ2-3,TRBV10-3,TRBD2,TGTGCCATCAGTGCTCAGAGCGGGGGTCAGGGTACGCAGTATTTT,CAISAQSGGQGTQYF
-,TRBJ2-2,TRBV18,TRBD1,TGTGCCAGCTCACGGGACAGGATGAACACCGGGGAGCTGTTTTTT,CASSRDRMNTGELFF
-,TRBJ1-3,TRBV10-3,TRBD1,TGTGCCATCAGGTTGACAGGGCCTGGAAACACCATATATTTT,CAIRLTGPGNTIYF
-,TRBJ1-2,TRBV6-5,-,TGTGCCAGCACTTTGGACAGTGGGGGCTATGGCTACACCTTC,CASTLDSGGYGYTF
once,TRBJ2-5,TRBV15,TRBD2,TGTGCCACCAGCTTCGGGGGGGAAGAGACCCAGTACTTC,CATSFGGEETQYF
once,TRBJ1-3,TRBV19,-,TGTGCCAGTAGTACGGGACTCCAGCCGCCAACCCCCAACACCATATATTTT,CASSTGLQPPTPNTIYF
-,TRBJ1-2,TRBV19,TRBD1,TGTGCCAGTATGGGGACAGCCGGAGGCTACACCTTC,CASMGTAGGYTF
-,TRBJ1-1,TRBV19,TRBD1,TGTGCCAGTAGCTTGGACAGGTACACTGAAGCTTTCTTT,CASSLDRYTEAFF
-,TRBJ2-7,TRBV7-3,-,TGTGCCAGCAGCCTGACTAGACTCCCCTACGAGCAGTACTTC,CASSLTRLPYEQYF
-,TRBJ1-1,TRBV5-1,-,TGCGCCAGCAGCTTGGGAGGGTTAGACACTGAAGCTTTCTTT,CASSLGGLDTEAFF
-,TRBJ1-3,TRBV18,-,TGTGCCAGCTCACGAATGGACAGCTCTGGAAACACCATATATTTT,CASSRMDSSGNTIYF
-,TRBJ2-2,TRBV30,-,TGTGCCTGGAGCGTAGTCAGGTACACCGGGGAGCTGTTTTTT,CAWSVVRYTGELFF
-,TRBJ2-5,TRBV7-6,TRBD2,TGTGCCAGCAGCTTAGTTACGGGGGGGCCGGAGACCCAGTACTTC,CASSLVTGGPETQYF
-,TRBJ1-1,TRBV4-1,-,TGCGCCAGCAGCCAAGAGCAGGGAATCAACACTGAAGCTTTCTTT,CASSQEQGINTEAFF
-,TRBJ2-2,TRBV5-1,TRBD2,TGCGCCAGCAGCCCGACTAGCGGGGGGCTAAACACCGGGGAGCTGTTTTTT,CASSPTSGGLNTGELFF
once,TRBJ2-2,TRBV5-1,TRBD1,TGCGCCAGCAGCTCGGGACAGCTGAACACCGGGGAGCTGTTTTTT,CASSSGQLNTGELFF
-,TRBJ1-4,TRBV14,-,TGTGCCAGCAGCCCGGGACATTGGGGTGAAAAACTGTTTTTT,CASSPGHWGEKLFF
few,TRBJ1-3,TRBV5-1,TRBD1,TGCGCCAGCAGCCTGGACAGGGGACCTGGAAACACCATATATTTT,CASSLDRGPGNTIYF
-,TRBJ1-3,TRBV2,TRBD1,TGTGCCAGCAGCAGACAGGGAGTCTCTGGAAACACCATATATTTT,CASSRQGVSGNTIYF
-,TRBJ1-6,TRBV6-5,-,TGTGCCAGCAGTTACTCTTTCCAGGGAACTTCACCCCTCCACTTT,CASSYSFQGTSPLHF